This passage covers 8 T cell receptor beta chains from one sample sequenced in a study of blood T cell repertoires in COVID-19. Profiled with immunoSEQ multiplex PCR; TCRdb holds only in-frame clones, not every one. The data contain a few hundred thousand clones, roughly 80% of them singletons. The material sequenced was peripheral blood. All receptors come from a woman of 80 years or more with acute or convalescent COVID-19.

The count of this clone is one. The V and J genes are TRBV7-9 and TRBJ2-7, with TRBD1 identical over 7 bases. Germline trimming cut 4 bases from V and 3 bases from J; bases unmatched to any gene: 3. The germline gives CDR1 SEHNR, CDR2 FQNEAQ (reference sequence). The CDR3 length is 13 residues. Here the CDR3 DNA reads TGTGCCAGCAGCTCCGGGACAGTCTACGAGCAGTACTTC. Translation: CASSSGTVYEQYF.

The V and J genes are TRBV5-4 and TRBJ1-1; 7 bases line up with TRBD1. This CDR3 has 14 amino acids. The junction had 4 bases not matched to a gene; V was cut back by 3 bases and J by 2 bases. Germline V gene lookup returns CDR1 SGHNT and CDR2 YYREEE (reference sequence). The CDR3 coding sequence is TGTGCCAGCAGCTCCCGGGACAGAAACACTGAAGCTTTCTTT. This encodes CASSSRDRNTEAFF. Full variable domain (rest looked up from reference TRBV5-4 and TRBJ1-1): ETGVTQSPTHLIKTRGQQVTLRCSSQSGHNTVSWYQQALGQGPQFIFQYYREEENGRGNFPPRFSGLQFPNYSSELNVNALELDDSALYLCASSSRDRNTEAFFGQGTRLTVV.

CDR3: CASSATGGNYEQYF. CDR3 nucleotides: TGTGCCAGCAGCGCGACAGGGGGGAACTACGAGCAGTACTTC. The V and J genes are TRBV9 and TRBJ2-7; 9 nucleotides line up with TRBD1. Trimming took 3 bases from V and 3 from J; bases not matched to a gene: 4. The germline V gene encodes CDR1 SGDLS and CDR2 YYNGEE. The CDR3 is made up of 14 amino acids.

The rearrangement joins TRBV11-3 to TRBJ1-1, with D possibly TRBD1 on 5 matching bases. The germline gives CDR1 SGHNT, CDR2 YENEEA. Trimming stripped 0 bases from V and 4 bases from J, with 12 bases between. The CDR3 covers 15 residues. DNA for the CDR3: TGTGCCAGCAGCTTAGAAGCCGACAGTTCCACTGAAGCTTTCTTT. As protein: CASSLEADSSTEAFF. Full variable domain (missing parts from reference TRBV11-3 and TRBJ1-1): EAGVVQSPRYKIIEKKQPVAFWCNPISGHNTLYWYLQNLGQGPELLIRYENEEAVDDSQLPKDRFSAERLKGVDSTLKIQPAELGDSAVYLCASSLEADSSTEAFFGQGTRLTVV.

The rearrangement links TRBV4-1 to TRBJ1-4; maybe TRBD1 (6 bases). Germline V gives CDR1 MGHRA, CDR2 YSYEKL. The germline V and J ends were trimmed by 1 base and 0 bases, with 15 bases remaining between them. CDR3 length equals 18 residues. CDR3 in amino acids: CASSQGTVAYSTNEKLFF. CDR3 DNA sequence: TGCGCCAGCAGCCAAGGGACAGTCGCCTACTCAACTAATGAAAAACTGTTTTTT.

The DNA for the CDR3 is TGTGCCACCAGTCGGACAGGGGGCTTGAGCTCTGGGGCCAACGTCCTGACTTTC. Translated: CATSRTGGLSSGANVLTF. The V gene is TRBV24-1, the J gene TRBJ2-6; TRBD1 aligns across 11 bases. Losses at the gene ends were 6 bases for V and 0 bases for J; bases not matched to a gene: 6. Germline V CDR1 and CDR2: KGHDR, SFDVKD. The CDR3 extends over 18 amino acids.

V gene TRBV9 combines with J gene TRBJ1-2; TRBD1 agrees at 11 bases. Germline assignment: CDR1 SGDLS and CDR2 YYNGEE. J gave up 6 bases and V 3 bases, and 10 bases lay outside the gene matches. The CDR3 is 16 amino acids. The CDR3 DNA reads TGTGCCAGCAGCGCACCCAGGACAGGGGGCGCCGATGGCTACACCTTC. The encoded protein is CASSAPRTGGADGYTF.

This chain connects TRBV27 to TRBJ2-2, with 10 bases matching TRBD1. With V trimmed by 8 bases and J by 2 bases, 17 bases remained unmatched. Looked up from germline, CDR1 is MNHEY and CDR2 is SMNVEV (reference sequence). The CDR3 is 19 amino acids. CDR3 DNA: TGTGCCAGCCGGTCTTGGGTGACAGGGGGCGTCGGAAACACCGGGGAGCTGTTTTTT. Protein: CASRSWVTGGVGNTGELFF.